Listed here are 13 T cell receptor beta chains from one sample, sequenced in a study of cytomegalovirus exposure and HLA in healthy donors. The study ran its PCR with 60 Vbeta and 13 Jbeta primers. Sequenced by immunoSEQ multiplex PCR; TCRdb stores in-frame clones only, minus some. The sample includes roughly 150,000 clones, around 80% of them seen just once. Specimen: PBMCs. These receptor sequences come from a male donor in good health and CMV-seronegative.

The gene calls are TRBV6-1 and TRBJ1-2; 7 nucleotides align to TRBD1. Germline V lookup: CDR1 MNHNS, CDR2 SASEGT. Trimming cost V 4 bases and J 5 bases; bases outside gene matches: 13. The CDR3 extends over 16 amino acids. CDR3 loop: CASSVGSGGRRYGYTF. As DNA, the CDR3 is TGTGCCAGCAGTGTCGGGTCAGGGGGTCGAAGGTATGGCTACACCTTC.

The genes are TRBV4-2 and TRBJ1-2; unclear D gene. V lost 0 bases and J 2 bases, leaving 4 bases between the germline ends. The CDR3 consists of 13 residues. Germline V gene lookup returns CDR1 LGHNA and CDR2 YNFKEQ. In DNA, the CDR3 is TGTGCCAGCAGCCAAGACCAGAACTATGGCTACACCTTC. As protein: CASSQDQNYGYTF.

The chain joins TRBV7-8 to TRBJ1-4, with D possibly TRBD1 on 5 matching bases. From germline, CDR1 is SGHVS and CDR2 FQNEAQ. This CDR3 comprises 18 residues. V was trimmed by 4 bases and J by 0 bases, leaving 18 bases between them. CDR3 in DNA: TGTGCCAGCAGCTCGGGACTCCCAAGCCCTGCAACTAATGAAAAACTGTTTTTT. Protein sequence: CASSSGLPSPATNEKLFF.

V is TRBV30 and J is TRBJ1-1, with 8 bases matching TRBD1. The CDR3 loop spans 13 amino acids. Looked up from germline, CDR1 is GTSNPN and CDR2 is SVGIG (reference sequence). The trim removed 8 bases at V and 10 bases at J, leaving 15 bases unmatched. The CDR3 sequence: CASSRDRNERAFF. CDR3 nucleotides: TGTGCCAGCTCACGGGACAGGAATGAACGAGCTTTCTTT. Variable domain in full (rest from reference TRBV30 and TRBJ1-1): SQTIHQWPATLVQPVGSPLSLECTVEGTSNPNLYWYRQAAGRGLQLLFYSVGIGQISSEVPQNLSASRPQDRQFILSSKKLLLSDSGFYLCASSRDRNERAFFGQGTRLTVV.

The CDR3 sequence is CASSQGSSYEQYF. CDR3 sequence (DNA): TGTGCCAGCAGTCAGGGGAGCTCCTACGAGCAGTACTTC. The genes are TRBV6-5 and TRBJ2-7; weak D call: TRBD1 (6 bases). The germline V gene has CDR1 MNHEY and CDR2 SVGAGI. V was clipped by 5 bases and J by 0 bases, with 8 bases between them. The CDR3 spans 13 residues.

V gene TRBV6-1 combines with J gene TRBJ1-6; 8 bases line up with TRBD1. CDR3 length equals 14 residues. The germline V gene encodes CDR1 MNHNS and CDR2 SASEGT. Germline trimming cut 8 bases from V and 10 bases from J; bases unmatched to any gene: 10. The DNA of the CDR3 is TGTGCCAGCTGCCGGGGGACAGGAGGCTCACCCCTCCACTTT. Amino acids: CASCRGTGGSPLHF.

The CDR3 DNA reads TGTGCCAGCAGCGCCCGACACAGGGGGCAAGGAAACACCATATATTTT. Translating gives CASSARHRGQGNTIYF. V and J are TRBV9 and TRBJ1-3, with TRBD1 matching 9 bases. V was clipped by 3 bases and J by 4 bases; unmatched bases: 8. Germline lookup yields CDR1 SGDLS and CDR2 YYNGEE. The CDR3 sequence is 16 residues long.

CDR3 sequence reads: CSVEGRENTEAFF. The CDR3 DNA follows: TGCAGCGTTGAGGGCCGGGAGAACACTGAAGCTTTCTTT. The J gene is TRBJ1-1, the V gene TRBV29-1; no clear D. Trimming stripped 3 bases from V and 1 base from J, with 9 bases between. Per the germline V gene, CDR1 is SQVTM and CDR2 is ANQGSEA. The length of the CDR3 is 13 residues.

This chain joins TRBV6-6 and TRBJ2-3; TRBD2 matches at 11 bases. Per the germline V gene, CDR1 is MNHNY and CDR2 is SVGAGI (reference sequence). The CDR3 has 14 amino acids. The V and J ends lost 4 bases and 6 bases, in that order; junction bases with no gene match: 3. The CDR3 DNA reads TGTGCCAGCAGTTTAGCGGGGGGGTTCGATACGCAGTATTTT. Its protein product is CASSLAGGFDTQYF.

The rearrangement links TRBV2 to TRBJ2-1; 7 bases fit TRBD1. The V gene end was trimmed by 6 bases and the J gene end by 6 bases; junction bases not matched to a gene: 11. The CDR3 runs to 15 residues. Germline loops: CDR1 SNHLY, CDR2 FYNNEI. The CDR3 bases are TGTGCCAGCAGCCCTCTAAGAGGGGGCTTCAATGAGCAGTTCTTC. It yields the protein CASSPLRGGFNEQFF.

The V call is TRBV5-5, the J call TRBJ2-7, with TRBD1 matching over 7 bases. Looked up from germline, CDR1 is SGHKS and CDR2 is YYEKEE (reference sequence). This CDR3 comprises 16 residues. J was trimmed by 4 bases and V by 1 base; bases with no gene match: 11. The CDR3 DNA reads TGTGCCAGCAGCTTGTCTCTGGGACAGACAAAATACGAGCAGTACTTC. This gives the protein CASSLSLGQTKYEQYF.

The CDR3 DNA is TGTGCCAGCTCAGCGCCGGGACTGGCGAATGAAAAACTGTTTTTT. It yields the protein CASSAPGLANEKLFF. V gene TRBV18 combines with J gene TRBJ1-4, with D possibly TRBD1 on 5 matching bases. CDR3 length equals 15 residues. Germline-derived CDR1 and CDR2 are KGHSH and LQKENI. Trimming took off 5 bases at V and 5 bases at J, with 15 bases between the two ends.

The chain carries TRBV4-1 and TRBJ1-1; 7 nucleotides match TRBD1. The CDR3 has 12 residues. CDR1 is MGHRA, CDR2 YSYEKL, per germline. V lost 4 bases, J lost 5 bases, and 1 base stayed unmatched. CDR3 protein: CASSPQGTEAFF. CDR3 DNA sequence: TGCGCCAGCAGCCCACAGGGGACTGAAGCTTTCTTT.